What follows describes a single T cell receptor beta chain. The antigen is unknown. Sequenced by immunoSEQ multiplex PCR; TCRdb stores in-frame clones only, minus some. This sample yields 40,000 or so clones, of which more than 65% are seen a single time; about 5.5% belongs to the top ten. This specimen belongs to a study of chemoradiotherapy in HPV16-positive cancers. About the study: Candidate HPV-specific T-cell clones and common TCR motifs came from functional assays in a couple of HPV16-positive patients.

The germline V gene has CDR1 ENHRY and CDR2 SYGVKD. V lost 3 bases to trimming and J lost 0 bases, with 10 bases between them. The CDR3 extends over 15 amino acids. General study results and limits: Better recurrence-free survival went with HPV-responsive T-cell expansion in HPV16-positive patients.

The clonotype was recovered from a human donor with HPV-associated anogenital cancer. The chain combines TRBV10-3 with TRBJ2-3; possible D gene TRBD2, 6 bases. Sample: blood, taken from a patient who underwent chemoradiotherapy. The CDR3 protein is CAISDRLGSTDTQYF. CDR3 DNA sequence: TGTGCCATCAGTGATCGACTAGGGAGCACAGATACGCAGTATTTT.